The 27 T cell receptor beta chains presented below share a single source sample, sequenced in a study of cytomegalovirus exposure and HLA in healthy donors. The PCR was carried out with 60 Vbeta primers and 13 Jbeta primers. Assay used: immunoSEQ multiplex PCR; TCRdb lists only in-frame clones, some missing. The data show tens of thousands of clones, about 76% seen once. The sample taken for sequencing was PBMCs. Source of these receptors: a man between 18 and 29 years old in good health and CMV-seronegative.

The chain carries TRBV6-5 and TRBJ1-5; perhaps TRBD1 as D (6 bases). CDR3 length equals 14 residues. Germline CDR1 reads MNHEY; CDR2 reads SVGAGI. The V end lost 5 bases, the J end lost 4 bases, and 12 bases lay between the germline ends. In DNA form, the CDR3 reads TGTGCCAGCAGTCCGGACAGCCGAAATCAGCCCCAGCATTTT. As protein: CASSPDSRNQPQHF.

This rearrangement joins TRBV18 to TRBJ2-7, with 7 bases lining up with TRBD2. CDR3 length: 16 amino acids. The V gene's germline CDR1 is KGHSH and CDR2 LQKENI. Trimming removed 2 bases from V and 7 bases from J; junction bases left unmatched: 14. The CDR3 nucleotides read TGTGCCAGCTCACCAAAGGGTGAGGGCCAGGGAGGGGAGCAGTACTTC. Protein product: CASSPKGEGQGGEQYF.

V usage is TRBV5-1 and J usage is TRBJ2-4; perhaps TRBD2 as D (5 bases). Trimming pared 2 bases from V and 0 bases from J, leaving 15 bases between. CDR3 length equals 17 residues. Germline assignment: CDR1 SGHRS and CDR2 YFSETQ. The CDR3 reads CASSFSADPLAKNIQYF. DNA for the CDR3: TGCGCCAGCAGCTTTTCAGCGGATCCACTAGCCAAAAACATTCAGTACTTC.

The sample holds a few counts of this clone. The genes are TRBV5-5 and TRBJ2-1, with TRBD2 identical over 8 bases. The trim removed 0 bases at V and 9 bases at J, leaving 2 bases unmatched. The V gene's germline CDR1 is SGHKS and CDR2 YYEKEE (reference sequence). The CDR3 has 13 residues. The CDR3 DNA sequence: TGTGCCAGCAGCTTGGAAACTAGCGGTGAGCAGTTCTTC. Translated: CASSLETSGEQFF.

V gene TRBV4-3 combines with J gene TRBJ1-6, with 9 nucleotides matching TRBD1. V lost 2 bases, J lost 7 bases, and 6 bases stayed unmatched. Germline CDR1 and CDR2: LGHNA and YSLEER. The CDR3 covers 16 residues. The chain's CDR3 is CASSQQGTGRNSPLHF. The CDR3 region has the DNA TGCGCCAGCAGCCAACAGGGGACAGGGCGGAATTCACCCCTCCACTTT.

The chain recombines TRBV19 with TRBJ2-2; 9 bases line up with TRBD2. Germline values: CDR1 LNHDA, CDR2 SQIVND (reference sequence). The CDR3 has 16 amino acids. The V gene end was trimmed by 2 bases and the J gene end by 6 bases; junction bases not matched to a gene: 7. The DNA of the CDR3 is TGTGCCAGTAGTATAAGGGCTAGCGGGGTATCCGGGGAGCTGTTTTTT. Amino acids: CASSIRASGVSGELFF.

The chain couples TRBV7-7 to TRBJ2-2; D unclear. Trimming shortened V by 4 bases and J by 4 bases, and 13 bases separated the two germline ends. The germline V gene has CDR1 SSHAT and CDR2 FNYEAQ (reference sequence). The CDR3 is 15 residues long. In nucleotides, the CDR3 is TGTGCCAGCAGCTCCTGGGCTGAGAGCACCGGGGAGCTGTTTTTT. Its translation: CASSSWAESTGELFF.

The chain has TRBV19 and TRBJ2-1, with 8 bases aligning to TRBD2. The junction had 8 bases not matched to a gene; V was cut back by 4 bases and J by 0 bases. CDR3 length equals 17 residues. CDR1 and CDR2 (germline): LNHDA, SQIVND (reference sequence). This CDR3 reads CASSKLAGRSSYNEQFF. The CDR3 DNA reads TGTGCCAGTAGTAAGTTAGCGGGGAGGAGCTCCTACAATGAGCAGTTCTTC.

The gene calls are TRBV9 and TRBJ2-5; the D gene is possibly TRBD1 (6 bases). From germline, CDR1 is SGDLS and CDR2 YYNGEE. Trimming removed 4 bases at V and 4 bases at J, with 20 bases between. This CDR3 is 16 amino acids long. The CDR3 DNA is TGTGCCAGCAGCCCTAGCACAGGGTCCAGGGTAGAGACCCAGTACTTC. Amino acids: CASSPSTGSRVETQYF.

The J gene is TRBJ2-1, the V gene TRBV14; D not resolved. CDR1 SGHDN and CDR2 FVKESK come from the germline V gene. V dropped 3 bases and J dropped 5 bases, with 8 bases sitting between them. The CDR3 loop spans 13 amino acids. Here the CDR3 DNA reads TGTGCCAGCAGCCACTCGGTGAACAATGAGCAGTTCTTC. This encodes CASSHSVNNEQFF.

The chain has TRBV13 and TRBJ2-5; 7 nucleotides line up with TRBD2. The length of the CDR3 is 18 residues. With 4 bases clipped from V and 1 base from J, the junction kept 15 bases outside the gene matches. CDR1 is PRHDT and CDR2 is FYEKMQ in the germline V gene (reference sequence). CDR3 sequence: CASSSSAPGGGFQETQYF. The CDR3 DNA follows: TGTGCCAGCAGCTCCAGTGCGCCTGGCGGGGGATTCCAAGAGACCCAGTACTTC.

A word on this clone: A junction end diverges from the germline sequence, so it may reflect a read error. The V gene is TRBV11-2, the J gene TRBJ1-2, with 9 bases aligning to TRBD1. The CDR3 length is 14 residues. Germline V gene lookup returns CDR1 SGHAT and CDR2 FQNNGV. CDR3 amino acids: CASSSGQGTYGHTF. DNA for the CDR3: TGTGCCAGCAGCTCCGGACAGGGGACCTATGGCCACACCTTC. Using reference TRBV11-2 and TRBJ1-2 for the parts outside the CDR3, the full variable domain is EAGVAQSPRYKIIEKRQSVAFWCNPISGHATLYWYQQILGQGPKLLIQFQNNGVVDDSQLPKDRFSAERLKGVDSTLKIQPAKLEDSAVYLCASSSGQGTYGHTFGSGTRLTVV.

The CDR3 DNA sequence: TGTGCCAGCAGTCCTCGGGACAGTGGAAACACCATATATTTT. It is translated as CASSPRDSGNTIYF. The gene calls are TRBV6-5 and TRBJ1-3; 7 positions match TRBD1. V shed 5 bases, J shed 3 bases, and the junction held 4 bases outside the gene matches. The CDR3 is 14 residues long. The germline gives CDR1 MNHEY, CDR2 SVGAGI.

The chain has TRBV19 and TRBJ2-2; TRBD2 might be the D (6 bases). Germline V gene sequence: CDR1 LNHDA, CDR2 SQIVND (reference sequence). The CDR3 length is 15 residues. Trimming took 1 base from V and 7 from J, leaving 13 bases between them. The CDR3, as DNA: TGTGCCAGTAGTATAGTGGAGGGAGGACACGGGGAGCTGTTTTTT. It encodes CASSIVEGGHGELFF.

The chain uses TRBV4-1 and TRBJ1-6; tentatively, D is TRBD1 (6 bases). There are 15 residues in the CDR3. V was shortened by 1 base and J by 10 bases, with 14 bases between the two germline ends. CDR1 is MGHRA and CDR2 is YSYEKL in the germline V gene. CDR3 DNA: TGCGCCAGCAGCCAAGTAATAGGGGGTGGATCACCCCTCCACTTT. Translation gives CASSQVIGGGSPLHF.

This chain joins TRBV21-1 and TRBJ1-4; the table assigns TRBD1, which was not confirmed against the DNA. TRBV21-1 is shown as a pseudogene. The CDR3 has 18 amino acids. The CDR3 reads CASSAPDRLPTVLEKLFF. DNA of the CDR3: TGTGCCAGCAGCGCCCCGGACAGGCTGCCGACCGTCCTTGAAAAACTGTTTTTT.

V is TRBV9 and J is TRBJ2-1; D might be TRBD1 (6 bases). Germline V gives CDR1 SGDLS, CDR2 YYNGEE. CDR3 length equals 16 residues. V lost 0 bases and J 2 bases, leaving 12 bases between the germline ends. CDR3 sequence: CASSVVGTGTYNEQFF. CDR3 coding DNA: TGTGCCAGCAGCGTAGTCGGTACAGGGACCTACAATGAGCAGTTCTTC.

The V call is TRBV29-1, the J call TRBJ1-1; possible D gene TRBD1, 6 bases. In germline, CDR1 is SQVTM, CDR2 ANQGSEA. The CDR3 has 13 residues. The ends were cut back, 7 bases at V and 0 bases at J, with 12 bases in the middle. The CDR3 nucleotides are TGCAGCGGGAGACAGGCGTTGAACACTGAAGCTTTCTTT. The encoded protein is CSGRQALNTEAFF.

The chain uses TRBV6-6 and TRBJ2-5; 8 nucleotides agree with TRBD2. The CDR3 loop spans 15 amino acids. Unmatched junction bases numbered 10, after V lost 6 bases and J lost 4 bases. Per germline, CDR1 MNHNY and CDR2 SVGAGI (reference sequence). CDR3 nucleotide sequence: TGTGCCAGCAGCGGTGGGCGGGGGGCCAGAGAGACCCAGTACTTC. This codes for CASSGGRGARETQYF.

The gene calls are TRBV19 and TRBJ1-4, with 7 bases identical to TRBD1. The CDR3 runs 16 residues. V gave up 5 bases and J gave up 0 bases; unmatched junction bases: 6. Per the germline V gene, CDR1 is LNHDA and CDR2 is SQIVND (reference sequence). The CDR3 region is CASSFRQGATNEKLFF. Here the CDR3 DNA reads TGTGCCAGTAGTTTTCGTCAGGGGGCAACTAATGAAAAACTGTTTTTT.

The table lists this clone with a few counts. The CDR3 protein is CASSYADSYNEQFF. CDR3 DNA sequence: TGTGCCAGCAGTTACGCAGATTCCTACAATGAGCAGTTCTTC. The chain combines TRBV6-5 with TRBJ2-1; D is unresolved. V shed 2 bases and J shed 1 base, with 6 bases lying between them. Germline V gives CDR1 MNHEY, CDR2 SVGAGI. The CDR3 length is 14 residues.

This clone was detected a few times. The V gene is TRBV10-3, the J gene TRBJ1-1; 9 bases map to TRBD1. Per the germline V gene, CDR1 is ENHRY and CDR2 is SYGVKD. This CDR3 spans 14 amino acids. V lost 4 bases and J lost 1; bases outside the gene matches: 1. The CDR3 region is CAISGQGGNTEAFF. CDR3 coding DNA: TGTGCCATCAGTGGACAGGGGGGGAACACTGAAGCTTTCTTT.

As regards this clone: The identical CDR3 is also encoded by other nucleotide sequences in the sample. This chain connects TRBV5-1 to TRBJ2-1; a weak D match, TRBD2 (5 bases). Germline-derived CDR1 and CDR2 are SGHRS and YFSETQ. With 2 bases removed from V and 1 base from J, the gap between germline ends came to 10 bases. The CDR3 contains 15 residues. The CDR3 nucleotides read TGCGCCAGCAGCTTATCAGGAGGATCCTACAATGAGCAGTTCTTC. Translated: CASSLSGGSYNEQFF.

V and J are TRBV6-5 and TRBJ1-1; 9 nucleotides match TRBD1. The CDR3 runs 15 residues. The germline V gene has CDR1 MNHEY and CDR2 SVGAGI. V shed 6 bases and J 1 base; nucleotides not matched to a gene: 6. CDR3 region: CASRLLTGGNTEAFF. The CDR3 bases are TGTGCCAGCAGGCTCCTGACAGGGGGGAACACTGAAGCTTTCTTT.

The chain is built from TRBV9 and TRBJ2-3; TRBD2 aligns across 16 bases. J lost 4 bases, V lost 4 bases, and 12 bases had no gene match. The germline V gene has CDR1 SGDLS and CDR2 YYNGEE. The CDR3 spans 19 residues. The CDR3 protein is CASSPMGLAGGNRADTQYF. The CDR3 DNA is TGTGCCAGCAGCCCAATGGGACTAGCGGGGGGGAACAGGGCAGATACGCAGTATTTT.

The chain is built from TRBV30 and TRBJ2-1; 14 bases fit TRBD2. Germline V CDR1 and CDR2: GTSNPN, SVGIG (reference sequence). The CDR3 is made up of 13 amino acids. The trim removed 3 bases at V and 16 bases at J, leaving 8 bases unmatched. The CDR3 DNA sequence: TGTGCCTGGAGGGGGACTAGCGGGGGACCGAGCTTCTTC. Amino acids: CAWRGTSGGPSFF.

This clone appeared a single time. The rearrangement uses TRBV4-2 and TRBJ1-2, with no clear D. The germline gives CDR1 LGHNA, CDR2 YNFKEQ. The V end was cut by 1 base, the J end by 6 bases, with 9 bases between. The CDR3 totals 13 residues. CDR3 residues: CASSQGVLDGYTF. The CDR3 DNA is TGTGCCAGCAGCCAAGGAGTGCTGGATGGCTACACCTTC.